This T cell receptor (beta chain) emerged from a study of blood T cells in healthy people across ages. Study-wide results and limits: Researchers judged that diversity estimates from one million T cells fell short of true values. Diversity of TCR beta correlated strongly with naive T cell percentage. Higher diversity, along with more naive CD4+ cells, distinguished long-lived donors from aged donors.

For the second PCR, which ran for 7 to 11 cycles, a sample-barcoded 5' primer and a J-beta primer mix were used. MiXCR was run by TCRdb on the 5' RACE reads, yielding one entry per CDR3 protein. Of 1.5 million to 2 million distinct CDR3 sequences listed, about 49% are singletons. This CDR3 is 16 amino acids long. Germline V gives CDR1 MDHEN, CDR2 SYDVKM. Note on this clonotype: The antigen is not known. One end of the junction does not line up with germline, which may come from a read error.

The origin of this receptor is a woman between 40 and 50 years old in good health. What was sequenced was blood. This rearrangement joins TRBV28 to TRBJ1-5, with no clear D. Written as DNA, the CDR3 is TGTGTCAGCAGTTTCCCTGCGGCGGGCGGCAATCAGCCCCAGCATTTT. Protein: CVSSFPAAGGNQPQHF.